This TCR beta chain was retrieved from a study of response to subunit inactivated influenza vaccine. Study-wide findings and caveats: Authors suggested each seasonal flu vaccination may recruit only limited numbers of new T cells.

TCRdb re-called the RT-PCR reads with MiXCR, one entry per CDR3 protein. Counted here are some 500,000 distinct CDR3 sequences, approximately 15% occurring once; the ten biggest clones make up over 2.5%. As regards this clonotype: Antigen unknown.

Deletions cut 3 bases from V and 7 bases from J, with 3 bases between. Germline V CDR1 and CDR2: ENHRY, SYGVKD. The CDR3 loop spans 10 amino acids. This specimen was CD4+ T cells sorted from PBMCs, taken 23 months after vaccination. This receptor was taken from a man in his fifties or sixties who received an inactivated influenza vaccine. The rearrangement uses TRBV10-3 and TRBJ1-2; D call uncertain. The CDR3 DNA reads TGTGCCATCAGTGACGGTGGCTACACCTTC. Translation gives CAISDGGYTF.